This T cell receptor (beta chain) is from a study of T-cell reconstitution after alpha-beta-depleted transplantation in children. Study results and caveats: Expanded graft clones, several hundred of them, were reportedly the source of alpha-beta T cells about two months after transplant. Diversity and T-cell counts at one year after transplant derived mostly from new T cells. TCRbeta diversity was high at day 60 in some patients (a result of surviving recipient T cells and thymic progenitors).

The library targeted TCRbeta and was prepared with unique molecular identifiers. TCRdb recomputed calls from the PCR reads with MiXCR, one row per CDR3 protein. The sample yields roughly 300,000 distinct CDR3 sequences, about 9.9% seen once. The sample holds many counts of this clonotype. Antigen unknown. The CDR3 runs 13 residues. Trimming stripped 1 base from V and 4 bases from J, with 8 bases between. V usage is TRBV12-3 or TRBV12-4 and J usage is TRBJ2-7; D gene unclear. Sequenced material: peripheral blood, taken 180 days after TCRalphabeta/CD19-depleted stem cell transplant. The sequence derives from a male patient aged 2 to 9 who had a stem cell transplant for chronic granulomatous disease, so the T cells may come from the graft donor. Written as DNA, the CDR3 is TGTGCCAGCAGTTTAGGGAGCGTGTACGAGCAGTACTTC. This encodes CASSLGSVYEQYF.